The clone carrying this TCR beta chain showed up just a few times. Its antigen is as yet unknown. Germline CDR1 reads LGHNA; CDR2 reads YSLEER. V was pared by 5 bases and J by 3 bases, with 9 bases of the junction left unmatched. This CDR3 has 15 amino acids. These data belong to a study of shared clonotypes between healthy human individuals. Study summary: Aged between 18 and 49, the donors were a couple of women and a few men.

The protocol was immunoSEQ multiplex PCR, while the TCRdb copy is restricted to in-frame clones and leaves out a portion. Here the sample spans some 2,000,000 clones, 95% being singletons. Study outcomes and limitations: Sequencing depth was expected to affect clonotype sharing among donors.

This sequence was found in a man between 18 and 29 years old in good health. The chain has TRBV4-3 and TRBJ2-7; 8 positions agree with TRBD1. The sequenced sample consisted of naive CD4+ T cells sorted from blood. Indicated subset: CD45RA+ positively selected. The CDR3 sequence is CASSARTGPFYEQYF. In nucleotides, the CDR3 is TGCGCCAGCAGCGCGAGGACAGGGCCTTTCTACGAGCAGTACTTC.